This T cell receptor (beta chain) was obtained from a study of blood T cell repertoires in COVID-19 (dated by TCRdb to 2019 to 2021). A note on the overall study: Samples covering the acute and convalescent phases of COVID-19 were provided by collaborators in the United States, Italy and Spain. The material from the prospective study consisted of cDNA or gDNA derived from T cells, B-cell-depleted T cells, or PBMCs. Deeply sampled blood TCRbeta repertoires from subjects exposed to, actively infected with, or recovered from COVID-19 were included in the dataset. A freely available public database, intended as a resource for researchers studying the immune response to SARS-CoV-2, is where the repertoires were released. The samples were drawn from the first 160 participants of the ongoing ImmuneRACE study and from roughly 1,300 subjects provided by 6 global collaborators. The sample metadata nearly always contained a de-identified subject ID, COVID-19 status, age in years and sex. Where available, HLA class I and class II types were obtained from metadata supplied by the sample provider rather than from assay-based typing. The investigation overall reported the following: The amount of clinical and demographic metadata varied by source and participant and was provided uncurated.

CDR1 is given as SQVTM and CDR2 as ANQGSEA, both from the germline V gene. The trim is 3 bases for V and 5 bases for J, with a gap of 18 bases between the germline ends. CDR3 length: 15 amino acids, cysteine to phenylalanine. This entry keeps only the CDR3 DNA: 45 bases, framed from base 1. The immunoSEQ Assay, a bias-controlled multiplex PCR, was used to amplify TCRbeta CDR3 regions from genomic DNA. In the original analysis: Nucleated cell counts per sample were estimated from amplification of reference gene primers within the assay. To quantify the absolute abundance of each unique TCRbeta CDR3 rearrangement, sequence reads were collapsed and filtered. For each sample, productive Simpson clonality was calculated as the square root of Simpson's diversity index over productive rearrangements. Sourced from immuneACCESS, this table was stored by TCRdb with only in-frame sequences that have V and J called. A share of the clones is absent; for the studies checked, an unresolved V gene accounts for under half, and the remainder has no known explanation. V, J and clone size were drawn from that table, and D and trimming were deduced from the DNA. The sample records roughly 40,000 clones, more than 65% of which are singletons. 50% to 75% of the sample is held by the ten biggest clonotypes.

Collaborating institutions collected whole blood in K2EDTA tubes following their own protocols. Collaborator samples were shipped for TCRbeta analysis as frozen whole blood, isolated PBMCs, or DNA extracted from either sample type. In the case of this clone: There is no known antigen for this receptor. The input lacks base qualities; no much larger clone sits a single base away.

This TCR came from a man older than 75 with acute or convalescent COVID-19. The sequence links TRBV29-1 to TRBJ2-3; the D region possibly corresponds to TRBD1 (6 bases align). The sample taken for sequencing was peripheral blood. This receptor has the CDR3 CSVEVLGGAGDTQYF. The DNA sequence follows: TGCAGCGTTGAGGTCCTTGGGGGCGCAGGAGATACGCAGTATTTT.